This T cell receptor (beta chain) came from a study of T cell repertoires in cytomegalovirus infection. Trimming pared 3 bases from V and 3 bases from J, leaving 12 bases between. This CDR3 spans 14 amino acids. Germline V CDR1 and CDR2: SGHKS, YYEKEE (reference sequence). MiXCR, applied by TCRdb to the reads, yields one record per CDR3 protein. Of about 130,000 distinct CDR3 sequences listed, approximately 8.8% are singletons. The rearrangement joins TRBV5-5 to TRBJ1-1, with D tentatively TRBD1 (6 bases). This sequence was found in a human donor in good health (CMV status not recorded). Some clones in this sample may be carry-over from other donors' samples. The sequenced sample consisted of PBMCs. CDR3 nucleotide sequence: TGTGCCAGCAGCTGGGGGGCGGGGGACACTGAAGCTTTCTTT. Translated, it gives CASSWGAGDTEAFF.